One and the same sample provided the 2 T cell receptor beta chains below, sequenced in a study of PD-1 blockade in mismatch repair-deficient tumors. Data came from immunoSEQ multiplex PCR; TCRdb stores just in-frame clones and leaves some out. The data contain 80,000 to 100,000 clones, 81% of them singletons. This material consisted of peripheral blood, taken 12 weeks after starting pembrolizumab. All receptors derive from an adult with mismatch repair-deficient cancer.

The chain couples TRBV7-9 to TRBJ1-4, with 7 bases fitting TRBD1. V was clipped by 5 bases and J by 13 bases; unmatched bases: 7. This CDR3 is 12 amino acids long. In germline, CDR1 is SEHNR, CDR2 FQNEAQ (reference sequence). For the CDR3, the DNA is TGTGCCAGCAGCATGAGGGGGCAGGGACTGTTTTTT. Its protein is CASSMRGQGLFF.

The V gene is TRBV30, the J gene TRBJ2-1; D not certain. V was pared by 0 bases and J by 4 bases, with 4 bases between. CDR3 length: 12 amino acids. Germline values: CDR1 GTSNPN, CDR2 SVGIG (reference sequence). As DNA, the CDR3 is TGTGCCTGGAGTGTACGGTACAATGAGCAGTTCTTC. It encodes CAWSVRYNEQFF.